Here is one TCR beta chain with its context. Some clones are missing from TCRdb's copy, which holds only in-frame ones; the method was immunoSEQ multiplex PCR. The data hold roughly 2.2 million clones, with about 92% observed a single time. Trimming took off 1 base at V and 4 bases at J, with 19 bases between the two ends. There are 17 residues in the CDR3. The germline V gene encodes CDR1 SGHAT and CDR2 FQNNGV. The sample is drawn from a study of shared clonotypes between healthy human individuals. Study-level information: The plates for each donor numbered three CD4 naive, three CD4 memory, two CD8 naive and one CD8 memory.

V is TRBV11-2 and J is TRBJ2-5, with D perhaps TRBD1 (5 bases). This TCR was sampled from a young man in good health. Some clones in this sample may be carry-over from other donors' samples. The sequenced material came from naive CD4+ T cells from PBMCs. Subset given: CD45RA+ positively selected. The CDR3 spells CASSLVPPTVEGETQYF. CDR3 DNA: TGTGCCAGCAGCTTAGTCCCCCCGACAGTGGAAGGAGAGACCCAGTACTTC.